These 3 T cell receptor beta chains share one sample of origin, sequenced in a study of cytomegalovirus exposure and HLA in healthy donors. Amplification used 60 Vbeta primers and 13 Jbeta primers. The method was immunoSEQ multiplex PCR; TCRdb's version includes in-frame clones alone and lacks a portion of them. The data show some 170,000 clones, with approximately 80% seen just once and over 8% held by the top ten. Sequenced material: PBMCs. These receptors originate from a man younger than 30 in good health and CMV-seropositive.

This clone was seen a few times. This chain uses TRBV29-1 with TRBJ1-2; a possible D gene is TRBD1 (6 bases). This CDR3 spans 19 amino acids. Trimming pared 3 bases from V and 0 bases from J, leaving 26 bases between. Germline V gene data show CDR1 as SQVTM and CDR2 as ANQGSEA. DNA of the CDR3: TGCAGCGTTGAGGGAGCGCCGGGGGGCCCCGGACCAGCTAACTATGGCTACACCTTC. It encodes CSVEGAPGGPGPANYGYTF. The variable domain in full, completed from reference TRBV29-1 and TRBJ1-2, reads SAVISQKPSRDICQRGTSLTIQCQVDSQVTMMFWYRQQPGQSLTLIATANQGSEATYESGFVIDKFPISRPNLTFSTLTVSNMSPEDSSIYLCSVEGAPGGPGPANYGYTFGSGTRLTVV.

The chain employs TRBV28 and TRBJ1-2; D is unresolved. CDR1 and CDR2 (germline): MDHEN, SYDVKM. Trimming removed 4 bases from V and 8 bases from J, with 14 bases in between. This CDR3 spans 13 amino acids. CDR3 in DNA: TGTGCCAGCAGTTCGGCTTCCCGCGGGGGCTACACCTTC. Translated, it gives CASSSASRGGYTF.

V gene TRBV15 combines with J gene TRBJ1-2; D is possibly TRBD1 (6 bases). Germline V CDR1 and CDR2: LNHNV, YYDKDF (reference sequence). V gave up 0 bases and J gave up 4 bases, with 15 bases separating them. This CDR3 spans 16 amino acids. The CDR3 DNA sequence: TGTGCCACCAGCAGAGATAGGGGACATAGCCTCTATGGCTACACCTTC. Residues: CATSRDRGHSLYGYTF.